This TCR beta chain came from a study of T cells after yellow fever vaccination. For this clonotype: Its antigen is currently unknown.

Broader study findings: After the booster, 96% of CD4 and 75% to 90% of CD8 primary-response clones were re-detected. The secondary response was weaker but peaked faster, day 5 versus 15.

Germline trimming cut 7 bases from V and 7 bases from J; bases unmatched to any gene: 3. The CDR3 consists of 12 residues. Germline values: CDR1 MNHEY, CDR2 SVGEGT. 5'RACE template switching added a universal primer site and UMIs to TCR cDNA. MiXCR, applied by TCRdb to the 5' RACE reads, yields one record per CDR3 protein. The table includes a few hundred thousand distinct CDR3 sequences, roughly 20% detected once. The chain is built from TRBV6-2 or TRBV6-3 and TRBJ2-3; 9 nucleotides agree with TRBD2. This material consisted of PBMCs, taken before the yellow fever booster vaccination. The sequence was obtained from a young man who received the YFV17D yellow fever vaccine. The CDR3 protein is CASTSGVYTQYF. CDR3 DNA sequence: TGTGCCAGCACTAGCGGGGTGTATACGCAGTATTTT.